Presented here are 17 T cell receptor beta chains from one specimen sequenced in a study of shared clonotypes between healthy human individuals. Sequencing used immunoSEQ multiplex PCR; TCRdb keeps in-frame clones, though not all of them. This table holds 2 million to 2.5 million clones, about nine tenths found once. Sequenced: naive CD4+ T cells from PBMCs. Subset here: CD45RA+ positively selected. The source is a man between 18 and 29 years old in good health. Some clones in this sample may be carry-over from other donors' samples.

In its sample, this clone was seen once. Other DNA variants within this sample encode the same CDR3. The V gene is TRBV7-3, the J gene TRBJ2-7, with a tentative D call TRBD1 (5 bases). CDR1 is SGHTA and CDR2 is FQGTGA in the germline V gene. V shed 5 bases and J shed 4 bases, with 15 bases lying between them. The CDR3 length is 14 residues. CDR3 nucleotides: TGTGCCAGCAGCCCCGGTGGGGCCGAATACGAGCAGTACTTC. Its translation: CASSPGGAEYEQYF.

In this sample, this clone turned up a few times. The CDR3 bases are TGCAGCGTTGAAGTGGGTGGAAACACCATATATTTT. Its translation is CSVEVGGNTIYF. The chain carries TRBV29-1 and TRBJ1-3, with D unclear. Trimming removed 1 base at V and 3 bases at J, with 4 bases between. The length of the CDR3 is 12 residues. Germline CDR1 reads SQVTM; CDR2 reads ANQGSEA.

Notes on this clone: This CDR3 is also generated by other DNA sequences in the sample. This rearrangement joins TRBV5-1 to TRBJ1-1; D is unclear. Deletions cut 5 bases from V and 1 base from J, with 9 bases between. Germline-derived CDR1 and CDR2 are SGHRS and YFSETQ. The CDR3 length is 13 residues. The CDR3 DNA reads as TGCGCCAGCAGGGGAACCGAGAACACTGAAGCTTTCTTT. This codes for CASRGTENTEAFF.

V and J are TRBV5-6 and TRBJ2-7; D unclear. Germline V CDR1 and CDR2: SGHDT, YYEEEE. The V and J ends lost 3 bases and 2 bases respectively, with 9 bases between them. CDR3 length: 13 residues. CDR3 sequence (DNA): TGTGCCAGCAGCTCACTAATCACCTACGAGCAGTACTTC. This encodes CASSSLITYEQYF. Supplemented by reference TRBV5-6 and TRBJ2-7, the full variable domain reads DAGVTQSPTHLIKTRGQQVTLRCSPKSGHDTVSWYQQALGQGPQFIFQYYEEEERQRGNFPDRFSGHQFPNYSSELNVNALLLGDSALYLCASSSLITYEQYFGPGTRLTVT.

This chain links TRBV5-6 with TRBJ2-7; no definite D call. V was pared by 2 bases and J by 0 bases, with 9 bases between. The CDR3 is 14 residues long. The germline V gene has CDR1 SGHDT and CDR2 YYEEEE. CDR3 in DNA: TGTGCCAGCAGCTTCCAGGTTGGCTCCTACGAGCAGTACTTC. This sequence encodes CASSFQVGSYEQYF. Full variable domain (rest looked up from reference TRBV5-6 and TRBJ2-7): DAGVTQSPTHLIKTRGQQVTLRCSPKSGHDTVSWYQQALGQGPQFIFQYYEEEERQRGNFPDRFSGHQFPNYSSELNVNALLLGDSALYLCASSFQVGSYEQYFGPGTRLTVT.

The J gene is TRBJ2-3, the V gene TRBV7-2; D remains unclear. V shed 4 bases and J shed 1 base, with 21 bases lying between them. The germline CDR1 and CDR2 sequences are SGHTA and FQGNSA. The CDR3 totals 18 residues. For the CDR3, the DNA is TGTGCCAGCAGCTCCCCCCTACTCGCGCAACCCCGCACAGATACGCAGTATTTT. Its protein is CASSSPLLAQPRTDTQYF.

The V gene is TRBV7-2, the J gene TRBJ2-1, with TRBD2 identical over 12 bases. CDR3 length: 16 amino acids. J lost 8 bases, V lost 2 bases, and 7 bases had no gene match. The V gene's germline CDR1 is SGHTA and CDR2 FQGNSA. In DNA form, the CDR3 reads TGTGCCAGCAGCTTACAAGAGACTAGCGGGGGTTATGAGCAGTTCTTC. Encoded protein: CASSLQETSGGYEQFF.

V gene TRBV4-3 combines with J gene TRBJ2-2; 12 nucleotides match TRBD2. Germline assignment: CDR1 LGHNA and CDR2 YSLEER. CDR3 length: 16 amino acids. Trimming removed 3 bases from V and 7 bases from J; junction bases left unmatched: 6. The chain's CDR3 is CASSHRLAGVVGELFF. DNA for the CDR3: TGCGCCAGCAGCCACCGACTAGCGGGAGTGGTCGGGGAGCTGTTTTTT.

The chain employs TRBV4-3 and TRBJ2-3, with a possible D match to TRBD2 (6 bases). The germline CDR1 and CDR2 sequences are LGHNA and YSLEER. The CDR3 extends over 15 amino acids. V shed 1 base and J shed 5 bases, with 13 bases lying between them. The CDR3 here is CASSQATFGGDTQYF. CDR3 bases: TGCGCCAGCAGCCAAGCTACCTTCGGGGGAGATACGCAGTATTTT.

This clone has a handful of counts. This rearrangement joins TRBV2 to TRBJ1-5, with D uncertain. The V end was cut by 8 bases, the J end by 0 bases, with 8 bases between. The CDR3 runs 13 residues. Germline V gives CDR1 SNHLY, CDR2 FYNNEI. CDR3 nucleotides: TGTGCCAGCGGGCCGTATAGCAATCAGCCCCAGCATTTT. Protein: CASGPYSNQPQHF.

Regarding this clone: Other nucleotide sequences from this sample produce the same CDR3. This chain connects TRBV5-1 to TRBJ1-3; 10 nucleotides match TRBD1. J was trimmed by 3 bases and V by 4 bases; bases with no gene match: 4. CDR1 is SGHRS and CDR2 is YFSETQ in the germline V gene. The CDR3 spans 15 residues. In nucleotides, the CDR3 is TGCGCCAGCAGCGGCCGGACAGGGGGTGGAAACACCATATATTTT. Translation gives CASSGRTGGGNTIYF.

V usage is TRBV15 and J usage is TRBJ1-5; no clear D gene. V lost 1 base, J lost 0 bases, and 4 bases lay in between. The CDR3 loop spans 14 amino acids. The V gene's germline CDR1 is LNHNV and CDR2 YYDKDF (reference sequence). The CDR3 here is CATSRGDSNQPQHF. CDR3 sequence (DNA): TGTGCCACCAGCAGAGGGGATAGCAATCAGCCCCAGCATTTT.

Worth noting for this clone: The same CDR3 also results from other DNA sequences found in this sample. The chain employs TRBV11-3 and TRBJ2-1, with no clear D. The V end was cut by 1 base, the J end by 4 bases, with 5 bases between. CDR3 length equals 13 residues. Germline V gene lookup returns CDR1 SGHNT and CDR2 YENEEA. CDR3 sequence reads: CASSLGLYNEQFF. CDR3 bases: TGTGCCAGCAGCTTAGGACTGTACAATGAGCAGTTCTTC. Combining the CDR3 with reference TRBV11-3 and TRBJ2-1 gives the whole variable domain EAGVVQSPRYKIIEKKQPVAFWCNPISGHNTLYWYLQNLGQGPELLIRYENEEAVDDSQLPKDRFSAERLKGVDSTLKIQPAELGDSAVYLCASSLGLYNEQFFGPGTRLTVL.

The gene calls are TRBV28 and TRBJ2-7; D is ambiguous. With 2 bases removed from V and 6 bases from J, the gap between germline ends came to 8 bases. The germline CDR1 and CDR2 sequences are MDHEN and SYDVKM. This CDR3 region has 12 residues. The CDR3: CASSLASAEQYF. CDR3 bases: TGTGCCAGCAGTTTAGCATCCGCCGAGCAGTACTTC.

V usage is TRBV4-3 and J usage is TRBJ2-3; TRBD1 is a possible D gene (5 bases). Deletions cut 1 base from V and 6 bases from J, with 23 bases between. Germline V CDR1 and CDR2: LGHNA, YSLEER. The CDR3 extends over 18 amino acids. DNA for the CDR3: TGCGCCAGCAGCCAAGCCCCACAGGACCCGATAATTGCGGATACGCAGTATTTT. Its protein product is CASSQAPQDPIIADTQYF.

Here the CDR3 reads CASSEQQTRLFF. The CDR3 coding sequence is TGTGCCAGCAGTGAACAACAGACTAGACTGTTTTTT. This chain links TRBV6-1 with TRBJ1-4; D unclear. This CDR3 comprises 12 residues. Per the germline V gene, CDR1 is MNHNS and CDR2 is SASEGT. The V and J ends lost 2 bases and 13 bases respectively, with 11 bases between them.

As regards this clone: Additional DNA sequences in this sample encode the identical CDR3. CDR3 amino acids: CASSLGLAGQETQYF. The CDR3 coding sequence is TGTGCCAGCAGCTTGGGACTAGCGGGACAAGAGACCCAGTACTTC. V is TRBV5-4 and J is TRBJ2-5, with TRBD2 identical over 11 bases. The germline V gene has CDR1 SGHNT and CDR2 YYREEE (reference sequence). The trim removed 0 bases at V and 2 bases at J, leaving 0 bases unmatched. This CDR3 spans 15 amino acids.